The next 18 T cell receptor beta chains were all read from a single sample in a study of glioma-infiltrating T cells after dendritic cell vaccination. Time point given: after dendritic cell vaccination, including at tumor progression/relapse. Here immunoSEQ multiplex PCR was the method, and the copy in TCRdb shows in-frame clones only, minus some. In the table there are more than 70,000 clones, around 86% of which are singletons. Here the sequenced sample was blood, taken after dendritic cell vaccination. All receptors derive from a human donor with glioblastoma.

This clone was seen once. The chain employs TRBV6-1 and TRBJ2-2; a weak D match, TRBD1 (5 bases). Germline assignment: CDR1 MNHNS and CDR2 SASEGT. The CDR3 extends over 15 amino acids. Trimming removed 10 bases from V and 0 bases from J, with 15 bases in between. CDR3 in amino acids: CAITKGQANTGELFF. DNA of the CDR3: TGTGCCATTACTAAGGGGCAGGCGAACACCGGGGAGCTGTTTTTT.

The J gene is TRBJ1-6, the V gene TRBV27; no clear D. V shed 1 base and J shed 3 bases, with 7 bases lying between them. CDR1 MNHEY and CDR2 SMNVEV come from the germline V gene (reference sequence). There are 15 residues in the CDR3. CDR3 nucleotides: TGTGCCAGCAGTTTATATGTGAGCTATAATTCACCCCTCCACTTT. This translates into CASSLYVSYNSPLHF.

This clone was found a few times. V is TRBV10-3 and J is TRBJ2-7, with 8 bases lining up with TRBD2. CDR3 size: 12 residues. In germline, CDR1 is ENHRY, CDR2 SYGVKD. V trimming: 5 bases; J trimming: 9 bases; junction bases outside the gene matches: 6. The CDR3 DNA sequence: TGTGCCATCAGTACTAGCGGCTCGGGGCAGTACTTC. Amino acids: CAISTSGSGQYF.

This sequence joins TRBV7-2 and TRBJ2-5, with D uncertain. This CDR3 comprises 16 residues. The germline V and J ends were trimmed by 2 bases and 7 bases, with 20 bases remaining between them. CDR1 is SGHTA, CDR2 FQGNSA, per germline. The CDR3 reads CASSLTPGSPLGTQYF. The CDR3 region has the DNA TGTGCCAGCAGCTTAACCCCAGGATCTCCTCTCGGGACCCAGTACTTC.

This clone was observed a few times. CDR3 in amino acids: CASSQGLAEETQYF. Here the CDR3 DNA reads TGTGCCAGCAGCCAAGGACTAGCGGAAGAGACCCAGTACTTC. The V call is TRBV7-9, the J call TRBJ2-5, with 10 bases matching TRBD2. The CDR3 sequence is 14 residues long. After removal of 5 bases from V and 3 bases from J, the junction contained 3 bases not matched to a gene. The germline gives CDR1 SEHNR, CDR2 FQNEAQ (reference sequence).

This chain uses TRBV19 with TRBJ1-1; D gene ambiguous. Germline lookup yields CDR1 LNHDA and CDR2 SQIVND (reference sequence). Between the trimmed V and J ends, which lost 2 bases and 6 bases, there was a span of 10 bases. CDR3 size: 13 residues. The CDR3 region has the DNA TGTGCCAGTAGTATACCGGGGAGGTCTGAAGCTTTCTTT. Translation gives CASSIPGRSEAFF.

This clone has only a few counts. The chain has TRBV27 and TRBJ2-1; TRBD2 matches at 10 bases. The germline gives CDR1 MNHEY, CDR2 SMNVEV (reference sequence). The CDR3 contains 19 residues. J was trimmed by 4 bases and V by 4 bases; bases with no gene match: 16. The CDR3 protein is CASSSQQGKPGLAYNEQFF. For the CDR3, the DNA is TGTGCCAGCAGTTCCCAACAGGGGAAACCGGGACTAGCGTACAATGAGCAGTTCTTC.

V is TRBV5-1 and J is TRBJ1-2, with D hard to call. Trimming shortened V by 4 bases and J by 5 bases, and 12 bases separated the two germline ends. This CDR3 contains 13 residues. Germline-derived CDR1 and CDR2 are SGHRS and YFSETQ. The CDR3 region has the DNA TGCGCCAGCAGCCCGCGACGGGAGTATGGCTACACCTTC. Translation: CASSPRREYGYTF.

This clone was seen more than once but under ten times. This chain links TRBV19 with TRBJ2-7; tentative D call: TRBD1 (6 bases). V lost 5 bases, J lost 1 base, and 12 bases lay in between. Per the germline V gene, CDR1 is LNHDA and CDR2 is SQIVND (reference sequence). The CDR3 sequence is 14 residues long. The CDR3 loop is CASSPIDRSYEQYF. The DNA for the CDR3 is TGTGCCAGTAGTCCTATCGACAGGTCCTACGAGCAGTACTTC.

As DNA, the CDR3 is TGTGCCAGCAGCCAAGGGGCAGGGACAGGGGGGAAAGCTTTCTTT. Its translation is CASSQGAGTGGKAFF. V usage is TRBV4-2 and J usage is TRBJ1-1; 11 bases fit TRBD1. V trimming: 1 base; J trimming: 9 bases; junction bases outside the gene matches: 7. The CDR3 extends over 15 amino acids. CDR1 and CDR2 from the germline V gene are LGHNA and YNFKEQ.

The rearrangement uses TRBV2 and TRBJ1-2, with a possible D match to TRBD1 (5 bases). CDR1 is SNHLY, CDR2 FYNNEI, per germline. The V end was cut by 9 bases, the J end by 1 base, with 9 bases between. There are 12 residues in the CDR3. CDR3 amino acids: CASRQFNYGYTF. The CDR3 DNA reads as TGTGCCAGTAGACAGTTTAACTATGGCTACACCTTC.

This chain uses TRBV6-5 with TRBJ2-2; no reliable D call. Germline V lookup: CDR1 MNHEY, CDR2 SVGAGI. The CDR3 is 16 residues long. Trimming stripped 2 bases from V and 0 bases from J, with 10 bases between. The DNA of the CDR3 is TGTGCCAGCAGTTACGTCCCCGGGTCGAACACCGGGGAGCTGTTTTTT. Translating it yields CASSYVPGSNTGELFF.

This chain connects TRBV5-4 to TRBJ2-7; D not resolved. This CDR3 is 11 amino acids long. Germline V gene lookup returns CDR1 SGHNT and CDR2 YYREEE (reference sequence). With 1 base removed from V and 3 bases from J, the gap between germline ends came to 2 bases. CDR3 DNA sequence: TGTGCCAGCAGCTTGTACTACGAGCAGTACTTC. It translates to CASSLYYEQYF.

This chain connects TRBV7-6 to TRBJ2-2, with 11 bases lining up with TRBD1. Trimming removed 4 bases from V and 5 bases from J; junction bases left unmatched: 12. The CDR3 is 18 residues long. Germline loops: CDR1 SGHVS, CDR2 FNYEAQ. The DNA of the CDR3 is TGTGCCAGCAGCTCAGGCCGGCGGACAGGGGGCAAAACCGGGGAGCTGTTTTTT. Amino acids: CASSSGRRTGGKTGELFF.

The chain carries TRBV7-2 and TRBJ2-5; 10 nucleotides match TRBD2. The CDR3 loop spans 16 amino acids. The V gene end was trimmed by 0 bases and the J gene end by 3 bases; junction bases not matched to a gene: 4. Germline assignment: CDR1 SGHTA and CDR2 FQGNSA. The CDR3 DNA sequence: TGTGCCAGCAGCTTAGCTCGGCTAGCGGGGGAAGAGACCCAGTACTTC. Protein product: CASSLARLAGEETQYF.

The chain employs TRBV7-2 and TRBJ2-3, with 8 nucleotides matching TRBD2. Germline lookup yields CDR1 SGHTA and CDR2 FQGNSA. The V and J ends lost 6 bases and 1 base, in that order; junction bases with no gene match: 6. The CDR3 runs 15 residues. Here the CDR3 reads CASRETSGGTDTQYF. Written as DNA, the CDR3 is TGTGCCAGCAGAGAAACTAGCGGAGGCACAGATACGCAGTATTTT.

The chain employs TRBV4-1 and TRBJ1-2, with 10 positions matching TRBD1. Germline trimming cut 3 bases from V and 7 bases from J; bases unmatched to any gene: 8. This CDR3 is 15 amino acids long. CDR1 MGHRA and CDR2 YSYEKL come from the germline V gene. CDR3 region: CASSHPGTGESGYTF. CDR3 coding DNA: TGCGCCAGCAGCCATCCCGGGACAGGGGAATCTGGCTACACCTTC.

The chain carries TRBV9 and TRBJ2-5, with D uncertain. CDR1 and CDR2 (germline): SGDLS, YYNGEE. The length of the CDR3 is 12 residues. Trimming left V 4 bases short and J 3 bases short, with 7 bases between. This CDR3 reads CASSPSEETQYF. The CDR3 nucleotides are TGTGCCAGCAGCCCCTCCGAAGAGACCCAGTACTTC.